The source of this T cell receptor beta chain is a study of blood T cell repertoires in COVID-19. Remarks on this clone: Other DNA sequences in the same sample also yield this CDR3.

Profiling relied on immunoSEQ multiplex PCR, and the TCRdb table lists in-frame clones only, not all of them. The table lists about 300,000 clones, approximately 89% of them singletons. J gave up 2 bases and V 8 bases, and 4 bases lay outside the gene matches. CDR1 is SNHLY, CDR2 FYNNEI, per germline. The CDR3 is 13 residues long. Sequencing was performed on peripheral blood. The origin of this receptor is a woman in her twenties or thirties with COVID-19, enrolled during active disease. This chain connects TRBV2 to TRBJ1-1; 8 bases match TRBD1. The DNA of the CDR3 is TGTGCCAGCCGAGGACAGGGAAACACTGAAGCTTTCTTT. Translating gives CASRGQGNTEAFF.